The text below deals with one T cell receptor beta chain. The target of this receptor is not known. Mismatch with germline at one junction end may stem from a read error. The CDR3 sequence holds 15 residues, the cysteine and phenylalanine included. Of all the DNA, just the CDR3 is kept, 45 bases in frame from base 1. The germline V gene (reference sequence) yields GTSNPN for CDR1 and SVGIG for CDR2. Library preparation was by the immunoSEQ multiplex PCR assay. The multiplex PCR relied on a mix of 60 forward primers for TCR Vbeta segments and 13 reverse primers for TCR Jbeta segments. A multiplex PCR assay on genomic DNA amplified the CDR3 region of rearranged TCR beta genes. The Illumina HiSeq System was used to sequence the amplified TCR beta libraries as 87-base-pair reads. For the original study's pipeline: Across the 666 repertoires, a later analysis counted approximately 75 million unique TCR beta chains, roughly 11 million of which were shared by at least two donors. A nearest-neighbor algorithm error-corrected the raw reads and collapsed the reads into unique sequences, merging closely related sequences to remove PCR and sequencing errors. To assign V, D and J gene segments, CDR3 sequences were aligned to IMGT reference sequences. For a sequence to be retained, at least a six-nucleotide match to both a V gene segment and a J gene segment was required. Rearrangements were classified as productive when the CDR3 lacked stop codons and remained in frame with V and J, and all other rearrangements were classified as non-productive. CDR3 was defined by IMGT convention, running from the second conserved V-encoded cysteine to the conserved J-encoded phenylalanine. The earlier analysis of about 560 of the donors excluded any sequence lacking an unambiguous match to a single V gene segment. An earlier analysis of 450 to 650 of the donors called V segments functional above 56.7% productive rearrangements and segregating when the between-donor standard deviation exceeded 5%. A statistical classification framework was built to diagnose cytomegalovirus status from the catalog of TCR beta chain sequences. In a later analysis, TCR nucleotide sequences were compared against IMGT/GENE-DB human TR gene sequences so that V and J genes could be assigned. In a later analysis, CDR3 sequences and most-parsimonious VDJ recombination scenarios were assigned using the TCRdist pipeline. A later analysis defined each TCR beta chain by its CDR3 amino acid sequence plus V-gene family, and excluded reads lacking a unique V-gene family. To address suspected cross-contamination and a sequencing artifact, a later analysis removed around 600 highly shared, low-generation-probability nucleotide sequences. A later analysis calculated a clonal expansion index for each public chain from normalized within-repertoire ranks of inferred template counts. Generation probabilities in a later analysis came from a VDJ recombination model fitted to out-of-frame rearrangements, and those results were checked against IGoR. In a later analysis, hypergeometric tests were used to score TCR-TCR, TCR-HLA and TCR-CMV co-occurrence, with a repertoire-size bias correction applied to TCR pairs. In a later analysis, false discovery rates were estimated by permuting HLA or CMV assignments 20 times. In a later analysis, co-occurring TCRs were grouped with DBSCAN, and TCRdist sequence similarity was added when clustering was performed within HLA-allele-positive subsets. Repertoires with fewer than 30,000 or more than 120,000 public chains were left out of co-occurrence clustering, as were five repertoires with anomalous nucleotide sharing. TCRdb took this table from immuneACCESS and kept in-frame rearrangements with V and J called. Such tables lack part of the clones; where checked against another copy, unresolved V genes explain under half of the gap, and the rest is unexplained. V, J and clone size reflect that table, while D and trimming were determined from the DNA. This sample's clone table shows about 74,000 clones. The ten largest account for roughly 8% of the sample.

This specimen comes from a study of cytomegalovirus exposure and HLA in healthy donors (dated by TCRdb to the late 2010s). About the investigation overall: An earlier analysis of under 600 of the donors reported 250 to 300 Gb of sequence data and some 120 million unique TCR beta sequences from 150 million to 200 million T cells. A handful of DR-DQ haplotypes were treated as single units for association and clustering because of strong linkage in the cohort. Genome-wide SNP genotypes for about 65% of the 666 donors were used in a later genetic analysis, which treated that subset as a discovery cohort. Donor age, sex, ethnicity and CMV serostatus were compiled together with the repertoire data. Across approximately 400 genotyped donors of the cohort, an average of about 240,000 unique TCR beta nucleotide sequences per donor were sequenced, and roughly 20% of those sequences were non-productive. In an earlier analysis of 587 of the donors, high-throughput TCR beta sequencing was used to judge whether each TCR beta V gene segment behaved as functional or pseudogenic. HLA typing covered class I and class II loci at four-digit resolution. Every discovery cohort repertoire had been produced on one sequencing platform. The study aimed to test whether cataloging public T cell receptors could reveal signatures of past pathogen exposure. The genetic ancestry cluster associated with self-reported Caucasian donors included 65% to 90% of the 300 to 400 genotyped donors. A later analysis re-examined previously published TCR beta repertoires from over 500 donors and added high-resolution HLA genotyping to investigate patterns of TCR occurrence. The T cell repertoires of 666 subjects were profiled by immunosequencing and related to cytomegalovirus serostatus. To predict cytomegalovirus infection status, the study combined high-throughput TCR immunosequencing, statistical association of individual TCRs with disease status, and machine learning. The number of typed donors differed by locus: roughly 629-630 for A, B, C, DRB1 and DQB1; some 500 for DQA1; around 610 for DPA1; and some 450 for DPB1. An early release covering roughly 580 HLA-typed donors comprised about 300 gigabases of sequencing data and 85 million to 100 million unique TCR sequences. In the later analysis, no new phenotypic data were used to find candidate immune exposures; instead, reliance was placed on TCR beta sequences and their occurrence across donors. Besides the first cohort of 550 to 750 subjects, a separate validation cohort made up of 120 different subjects was used.

The investigation overall reported the following: A later analysis found that TCR association rates varied across HLA loci, with DRB1 alleles showing the most associated TCRs and HLA-C alleles the fewest. In a later genetic analysis, a missense DCLRE1C variant was associated with V-gene and J-gene trimming of TCR beta chains, and the association was replicated in an independent cohort. Because HLA typing was missing for some donors at each locus, association tests included only the typed subset. A later analysis found that HLA-associated TCR beta chains were more clonally expanded and had lower generation probabilities than equally common non-associated chains. In vitro tests confirmed that three of the cytomegalovirus-associated TCR beta chains recognize cytomegalovirus antigens. Approximately 18 rarely observed V segments, including chromosome 9 orphons, were excluded from the earlier analysis of about 500 of the donors because counts were too low. Sequencing depth was assumed to be roughly uniform across donors in the presence/absence analyses, though that assumption may not hold. A further reported finding was that TCR beta sequences accurately predicted the HLA-A and HLA-B alleles for most subjects in the first cohort. The authors suggested that the approach could potentially be extended to other disease states and immunological phenotypes. A total of about 150 TCR beta chains were listed by the study as associated with cytomegalovirus. Linkage disequilibrium might explain the correlated functional status among segregating V segments, but an unknown experimental factor could not be ruled out. For the cohort, immune exposure information was limited to CMV serostatus. This cohort had only TCR beta chains sequenced, and the lack of alpha or paired-chain data limited which features could be detected. A later genetic analysis reported fewer N-insertions in productive TCRs among donors in an Asian-associated ancestry cluster than the roughly 650-donor mean. Strong co-occurrence of HLA alleles, especially DR and DQ, made assigning TCR associations to individual alleles difficult. According to a later analysis, parvovirus B19, influenza, CMV and Epstein-Barr virus appeared linked to several top co-occurrence clusters. A later analysis found that most CMV-associated TCR beta chains appeared HLA-restricted, with HLA associations seemingly driven largely by CMV exposure. Specific HLA alleles were associated with 16,951 TCR beta sequences at a false discovery rate of 0.05 in a later analysis. In an earlier analysis of 587 of the donors, most TCR beta V segments appeared in productive rearrangements about 87% or about 30% of the time, broadly matching IMGT annotations. Most TCR sequences were seen in very few donors, while some public TCRs were found in many individuals. The 87-base-pair reads could not distinguish some IMGT-functional V segments, including TRBV6-2 and TRBV6-3, so those segments were excluded. In both the original and validation cohorts, the classifier was reported to diagnose cytomegalovirus status with high specificity and sensitivity. A group of highly shared sequence variants was considered likely to be a technical artifact of the sequencing pipeline.

The cohort was made up of about 610 healthy bone marrow donors. At the time of sampling, every cohort member was nominally healthy, though immune exposures that went unrecorded were likely present. The donor was CMV seropositive and was included in the group of some 290 seropositive cohort members. A peripheral blood sample was provided by each donor, and peripheral blood mononuclear cells were used for TCR beta sequencing. Genomic DNA was extracted from the blood cell samples with the Qiagen DNeasy Blood Extraction Kit. The sequence was obtained from a female donor in good health and CMV-seropositive. What was sequenced was PBMCs. Here the chain combines TRBV30 and TRBJ2-2, and TRBD2 aligns with 7 junction nucleotides. The nucleotides are TGTACCTGGAGTAGGGACTACATCAACACCGGGGAGCTGTTTTTT. Translated, this is CTWSRDYINTGELFF.